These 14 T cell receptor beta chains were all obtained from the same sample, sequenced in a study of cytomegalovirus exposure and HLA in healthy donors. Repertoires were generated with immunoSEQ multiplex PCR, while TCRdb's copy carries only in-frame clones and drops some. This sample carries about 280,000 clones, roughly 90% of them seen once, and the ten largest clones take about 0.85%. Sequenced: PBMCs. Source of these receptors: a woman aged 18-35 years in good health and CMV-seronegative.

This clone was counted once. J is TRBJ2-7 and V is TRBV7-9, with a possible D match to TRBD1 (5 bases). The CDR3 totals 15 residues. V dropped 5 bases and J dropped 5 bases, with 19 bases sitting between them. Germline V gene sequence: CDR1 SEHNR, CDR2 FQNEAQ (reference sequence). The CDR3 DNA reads TGTGCCAGCAGCGCCGAAGCAGGGAATCCCAACGAGCAGTACTTC. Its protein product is CASSAEAGNPNEQYF. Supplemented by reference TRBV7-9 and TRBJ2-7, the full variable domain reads DTGVSQNPRHKITKRGQNVTFRCDPISEHNRLYWYRQTLGQGPEFLTYFQNEAQLEKSRLLSDRFSAERPKGSFSTLEIQRTEQGDSAMYLCASSAEAGNPNEQYFGPGTRLTVT.

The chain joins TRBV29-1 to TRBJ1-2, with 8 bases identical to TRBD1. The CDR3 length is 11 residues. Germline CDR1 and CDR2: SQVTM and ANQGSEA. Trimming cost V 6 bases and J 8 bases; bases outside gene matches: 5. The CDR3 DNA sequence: TGCAGCGTCGGGACAGGTAGAGGCTACACCTTC. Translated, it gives CSVGTGRGYTF.

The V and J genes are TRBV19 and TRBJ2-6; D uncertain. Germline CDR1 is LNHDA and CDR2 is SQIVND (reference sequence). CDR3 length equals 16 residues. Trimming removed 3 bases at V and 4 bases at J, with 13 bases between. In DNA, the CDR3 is TGTGCCAGTAGTATTGACGGCGAGCGAGGGGCCAACGTCCTGACTTTC. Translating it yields CASSIDGERGANVLTF.

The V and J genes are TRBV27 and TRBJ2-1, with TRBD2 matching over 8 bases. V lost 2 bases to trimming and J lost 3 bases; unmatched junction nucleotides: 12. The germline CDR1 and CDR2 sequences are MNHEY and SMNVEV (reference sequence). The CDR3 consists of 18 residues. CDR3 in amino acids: CASSLRTSPHPIYNEQFF. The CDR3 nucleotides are TGTGCCAGCAGTTTAAGGACTAGCCCACACCCGATCTACAATGAGCAGTTCTTC.

The CDR3 DNA is TGTGCCAGATTCGGCAGGGTAAAGGGTCCGGATACGCAGTATTTT. This sequence encodes CARFGRVKGPDTQYF. V gene TRBV27 combines with J gene TRBJ2-3, with D perhaps matching TRBD1 (5 bases). The CDR3 loop spans 15 amino acids. Trimming removed 9 bases from V and 6 bases from J, with 22 bases in between. The germline gives CDR1 MNHEY, CDR2 SMNVEV (reference sequence).

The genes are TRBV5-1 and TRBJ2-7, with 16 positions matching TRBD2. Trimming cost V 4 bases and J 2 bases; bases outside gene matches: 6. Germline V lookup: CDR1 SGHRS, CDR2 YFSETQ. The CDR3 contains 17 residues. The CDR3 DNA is TGCGCCAGCAGCGCGGGACTAGCGGGAGGGAGTACCTACGAGCAGTACTTC. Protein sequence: CASSAGLAGGSTYEQYF.

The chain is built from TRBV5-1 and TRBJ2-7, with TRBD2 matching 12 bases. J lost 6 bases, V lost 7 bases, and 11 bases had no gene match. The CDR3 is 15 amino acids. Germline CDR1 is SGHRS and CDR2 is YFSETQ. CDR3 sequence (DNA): TGCGCCAGCGGCGGACTAGCGGGGAACCCTACCGAGCAGTACTTC. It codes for CASGGLAGNPTEQYF. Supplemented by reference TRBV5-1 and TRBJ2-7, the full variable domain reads KAGVTQTPRYLIKTRGQQVTLSCSPISGHRSVSWYQQTPGQGLQFLFEYFSETQRNKGNFPGRFSGRQFSNSRSEMNVSTLELGDSALYLCASGGLAGNPTEQYFGPGTRLTVT.

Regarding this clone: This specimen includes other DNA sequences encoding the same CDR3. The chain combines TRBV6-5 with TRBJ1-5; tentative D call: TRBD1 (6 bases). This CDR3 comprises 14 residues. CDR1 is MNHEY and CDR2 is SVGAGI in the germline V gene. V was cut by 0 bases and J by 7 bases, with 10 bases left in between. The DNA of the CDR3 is TGTGCCAGCAGTTACTCTGGGGGGGGCCAGCCCCAGCATTTT. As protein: CASSYSGGGQPQHF.

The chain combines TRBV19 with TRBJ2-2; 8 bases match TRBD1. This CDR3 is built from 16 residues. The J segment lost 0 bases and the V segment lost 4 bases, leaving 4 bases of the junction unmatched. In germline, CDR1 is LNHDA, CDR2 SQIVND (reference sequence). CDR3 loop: CASSSSGGANTGELFF. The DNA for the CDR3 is TGTGCCAGTAGTAGTTCAGGGGGCGCGAACACCGGGGAGCTGTTTTTT.

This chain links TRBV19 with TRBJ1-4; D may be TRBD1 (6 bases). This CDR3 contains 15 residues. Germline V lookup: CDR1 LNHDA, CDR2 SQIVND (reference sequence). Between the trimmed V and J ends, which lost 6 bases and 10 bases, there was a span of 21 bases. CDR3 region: CASSPDPRGSRKLFF. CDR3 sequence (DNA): TGTGCCAGTAGCCCGGACCCCAGGGGATCGAGAAAACTGTTTTTT.

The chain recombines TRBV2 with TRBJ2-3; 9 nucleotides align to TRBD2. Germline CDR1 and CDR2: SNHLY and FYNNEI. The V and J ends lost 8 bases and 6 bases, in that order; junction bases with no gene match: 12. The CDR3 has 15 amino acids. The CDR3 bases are TGTGCCAGCGGGGTAGGGGGACTAGCCTTCGATACGCAGTATTTT. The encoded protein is CASGVGGLAFDTQYF.

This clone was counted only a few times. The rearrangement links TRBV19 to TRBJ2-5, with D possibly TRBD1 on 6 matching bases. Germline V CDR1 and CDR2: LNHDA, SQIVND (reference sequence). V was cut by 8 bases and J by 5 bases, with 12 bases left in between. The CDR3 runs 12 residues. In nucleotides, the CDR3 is TGTGCCAGTGGACCAGGGGCGGAGACCCAGTACTTC. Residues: CASGPGAETQYF.

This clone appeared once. CDR3 coding DNA: TGTGCCAGCAGCTTTGACAGTCTTTATAATTCACCCCTCCACTTT. Its protein is CASSFDSLYNSPLHF. This chain links TRBV5-4 with TRBJ1-6; D might be TRBD1 (5 bases). CDR3 length equals 15 residues. In germline, CDR1 is SGHNT, CDR2 YYREEE (reference sequence). The V end lost 2 bases, the J end lost 4 bases, and 10 bases lay between the germline ends. Full variable domain (missing parts from reference TRBV5-4 and TRBJ1-6): ETGVTQSPTHLIKTRGQQVTLRCSSQSGHNTVSWYQQALGQGPQFIFQYYREEENGRGNFPPRFSGLQFPNYSSELNVNALELDDSALYLCASSFDSLYNSPLHFGNGTRLTVT.

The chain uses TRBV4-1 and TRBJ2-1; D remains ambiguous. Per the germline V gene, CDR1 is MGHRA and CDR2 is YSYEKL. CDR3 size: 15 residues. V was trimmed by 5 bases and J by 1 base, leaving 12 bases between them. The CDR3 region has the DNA TGCGCCAGCAGCAGTTCCTGGCCTTCCTACAATGAGCAGTTCTTC. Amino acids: CASSSSWPSYNEQFF.